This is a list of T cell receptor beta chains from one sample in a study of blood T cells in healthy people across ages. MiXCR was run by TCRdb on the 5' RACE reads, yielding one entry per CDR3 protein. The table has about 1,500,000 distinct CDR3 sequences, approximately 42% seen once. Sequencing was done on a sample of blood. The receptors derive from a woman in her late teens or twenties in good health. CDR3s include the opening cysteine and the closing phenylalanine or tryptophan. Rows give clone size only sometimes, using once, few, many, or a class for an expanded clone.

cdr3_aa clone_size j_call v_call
CASAPVEETQYF . . TRBV18
CSVARANSGYTF . TRBJ1-2 TRBV29-1
CASSPQGVLKNIQYF few TRBJ2-4 TRBV6-1
CSASGANPYEQYF few TRBJ2-7 TRBV20-1
CASSLEQLVTGELFF . TRBJ2-2 TRBV11-2
CASRSPDSTLNYEQYF . TRBJ2-7 TRBV2
CTTSSGRGNQPQHF . TRBJ1-5 TRBV15
CASSRSGQGAFRTYNSPLHF . TRBJ1-6 TRBV13
CSARLGTGGTYEQYF many TRBJ2-7 TRBV20-1
CSVSKTVAAGGGDEQFF few TRBJ2-1 TRBV20-1
CASKLGGPGDTRYF . TRBJ2-3 TRBV6-1
CSARGTGATSFNEKLFF few TRBJ1-4 TRBV20-1
CASSQDVSGVYNEQFF . TRBJ2-1 TRBV4-2
CASSEMTIGNQPQHF . TRBJ1-5 TRBV6-1
CASSAISVVAGLEETQYF few TRBJ2-5 TRBV2
CASTSGGAGYTQYF once TRBJ2-3 TRBV27
CASTSRGESGYTF few TRBJ1-2 TRBV3-1
CASSPRTGSYNEQFF many TRBJ2-1 TRBV18
CASSSSYSAAGSGANVLTF . TRBJ2-6 TRBV7-3
CATSRDNRLAGVEDNEQFF . TRBJ2-1 TRBV15
CASSPGGEYGYTF . TRBJ1-2 TRBV28
CASIPRPLSNSPLHF . TRBJ1-6 TRBV28